The next 11 T cell receptor beta chains were all read from a single sample in a study of T cell repertoires in cytomegalovirus infection. TCRdb ran MiXCR on the reads and lists one entry per CDR3 protein. The top ten hold about 13% of the sample, which has about 530,000 distinct CDR3 sequences, 26% seen once. The sequencing input was PBMCs. These receptors all stem from a human donor in good health (CMV status not recorded). Some clones in this sample may be carry-over from other donors' samples.

J is TRBJ2-1 and V is TRBV7-9, with D unclear. The CDR3 runs to 17 residues. Germline-derived CDR1 and CDR2 are SEHNR and FQNEAQ (reference sequence). Trimming stripped 5 bases from V and 7 bases from J, with 24 bases between. Here the CDR3 reads CASSGARSSPVRNEQFF. In nucleotides, the CDR3 is TGTGCCAGCAGCGGCGCCCGGTCTAGTCCGGTACGGAATGAGCAGTTCTTC.

The chain uses TRBV10-3 and TRBJ1-5; TRBD1 matches at 8 bases. The CDR3 is made up of 16 amino acids. Germline V lookup: CDR1 ENHRY, CDR2 SYGVKD. Germline trimming cut 0 bases from V and 5 bases from J; bases unmatched to any gene: 6. CDR3 coding DNA: TGTGCCATCAGTGAGTCGGAGAACAGGGGGGATCAGCCCCAGCATTTT. As protein: CAISESENRGDQPQHF.

This clonotype showed up just once. The chain carries TRBV2 and TRBJ2-7; TRBD1 aligns across 9 bases. Germline lookup yields CDR1 SNHLY and CDR2 FYNNEI. This CDR3 is 14 amino acids long. Trimming removed 6 bases from V and 6 bases from J; junction bases left unmatched: 9. In DNA form, the CDR3 reads TGTGCCAGCAGGCTGACAGGGGGGCCCCTCGAGCAGTACTTC. Protein: CASRLTGGPLEQYF. Full variable domain (rest looked up from reference TRBV2 and TRBJ2-7): EPEVTQTPSHQVTQMGQEVILRCVPISNHLYFYWYRQILGQKVEFLVSFYNNEISEKSEIFDDQFSVERPDGSNFTLKIRSTKLEDSAMYFCASRLTGGPLEQYFGPGTRLTVT.

The chain recombines TRBV19 with TRBJ1-2, with 7 bases aligning to TRBD1. The CDR3 is 14 residues long. Germline CDR1 is LNHDA and CDR2 is SQIVND (reference sequence). Unmatched junction bases numbered 6, after V lost 6 bases and J lost 2 bases. The CDR3 DNA sequence: TGTGCCAGTAGAAGGGGACAGTGGAACTATGGCTACACCTTC. This codes for CASRRGQWNYGYTF.

The gene calls are TRBV5-6 and TRBJ2-1; TRBD2 aligns across 9 bases. The ends lost 0 bases at V and 10 bases at J; junction bases unmatched: 8. This CDR3 has 15 residues. The germline CDR1 and CDR2 sequences are SGHDT and YYEEEE. In DNA form, the CDR3 reads TGTGCCAGCAGCTTGGGTGCGGGAGGGCTGCAAGAGCAGTTCTTC. It specifies CASSLGAGGLQEQFF.

The rearrangement joins TRBV6-1 to TRBJ1-2, with unresolved D. Trimming left V 0 bases short and J 0 bases short, with 11 bases between. CDR1 and CDR2 from the germline V gene are MNHNS and SASEGT. The CDR3 has 16 amino acids. CDR3 bases: TGTGCCAGCAGTGAAGCGGTCGAGGTTGCTAACTATGGCTACACCTTC. It yields the protein CASSEAVEVANYGYTF.

This clonotype was seen more than once but under ten times. The V and J genes are TRBV7-6 and TRBJ2-7; D may be TRBD2 (6 bases). This CDR3 is built from 13 residues. Germline assignment: CDR1 SGHVS and CDR2 FNYEAQ. V lost 3 bases and J 6 bases, leaving 12 bases between the germline ends. CDR3 sequence reads: CASSFQQGGEQYF. The CDR3 coding sequence is TGTGCCAGCAGCTTCCAGCAGGGAGGCGAGCAGTACTTC.

This clonotype was seen many times. This chain links TRBV7-2 with TRBJ2-5, with D perhaps being TRBD1 or TRBD2 (6 bases each). V was cut by 2 bases and J by 5 bases, with 15 bases left in between. Germline V gene data show CDR1 as SGHTA and CDR2 as FQGNSA. There are 15 residues in the CDR3. CDR3 nucleotide sequence: TGTGCCAGCAGCTTATTAGGGGGGCAGGGGGAGACCCAGTACTTC. It is translated as CASSLLGGQGETQYF. Drawing the rest from reference TRBV7-2 and TRBJ2-5, the complete variable domain is GAGVSQSPSNKVTEKGKDVELRCDPISGHTALYWYRQSLGQGLEFLIYFQGNSAPDKSGLPSDRFSAERTGGSVSTLTIQRTQQEDSAVYLCASSLLGGQGETQYFGPGTRLLVL.

The V gene is TRBV7-2, the J gene TRBJ2-1; perhaps TRBD2 as D (6 bases). V gave up 5 bases and J gave up 13 bases, with 12 bases separating them. CDR1 and CDR2 (germline): SGHTA, FQGNSA. The CDR3 is 11 residues long. This CDR3 reads CASSLLAGQFF. Written as DNA, the CDR3 is TGTGCCAGCAGCCTACTGGCGGGACAGTTCTTC.

Only one count was recorded for this clonotype. This may come from a read error, since a much larger clone is one base off. CDR3 sequence: CASSLDPDPADTQYF. For the CDR3, the DNA is TGTGCCAGCAGCTTAGATCCAGATCCGGCAGATACGCAGTATTTT. This chain links TRBV7-2 with TRBJ2-3; D is undetermined. The CDR3 extends over 15 amino acids. The V and J ends lost 1 base and 4 bases respectively, with 12 bases between them. From germline, CDR1 is SGHTA and CDR2 FQGNSA.

The chain is built from TRBV14 and TRBJ2-2, with a weak D call TRBD1 (5 bases). Germline V gives CDR1 SGHDN, CDR2 FVKESK. Trimming left V 0 bases short and J 6 bases short, with 14 bases between. The CDR3 loop spans 16 amino acids. This CDR3 is CASSQDPGYGPGELFF. The CDR3 nucleotides are TGTGCCAGCAGCCAAGATCCAGGGTATGGTCCCGGGGAGCTGTTTTTT. Based on the CDR3 plus reference TRBV14 and TRBJ2-2, the full variable domain is EAGVTQFPSHSVIEKGQTVTLRCDPISGHDNLYWYRRVMGKEIKFLLHFVKESKQDESGMPNNRFLAERTGGTYSTLKVQPAELEDSGVYFCASSQDPGYGPGELFFGEGSRLTVL.